This T cell receptor (beta chain) derives from a study of response to subunit inactivated influenza vaccine listed by TCRdb under 2018. Broadly, across the study: The study used deep quantitative T cell receptor repertoire profiling to track responses to a trivalent subunit inactivated influenza vaccine. Points the paper makes about the study in general: The authors proposed that each seasonal influenza vaccination may bring in only a limited number of new T cells.

Looking up the germline V gene (reference sequence) yields CDR1 GTSNPN and CDR2 SVGIG. The CDR3, cysteine through phenylalanine, is 14 amino acids long. The sequence is cut down to CDR3 DNA, 42 bases in frame from base 1. Relative to germline, V is 3 bases shorter and J is 5 bases shorter, with 11 bases between their ends. With regard to this clonotype: Its recognized antigen is unknown. The input lacks base qualities; no much larger clone sits a single base away.

The library was produced with RT-PCR. Sequencing relied on an Illumina HiSeq 2500. TCRdb reprocessing: public reads trimmed at Q25 with fastp, clones called with MiXCR, in-frame beta chains kept. Entries are consolidated by CDR3 protein sequence, retaining the most common genes and DNA. The sample table lists about 830,000 distinct CDR3 sequences, roughly 20% of them with a count of one. The ten largest clonotypes hold under 13% of the sample. The clonotype comes from a man aged 50 or older who received an inactivated influenza vaccine. Donor details come from another sample of the same person, matched by shared clones. The chain employs TRBV30 and TRBJ1-6; the D gene identity is not certain. The sample here was PBMCs from blood, taken 4 to 6 days after vaccination. In nucleotide form, the sequence is TGTGCCTGGAGCGGGGAGTTTAATAATTCACCCCTCCACTTT. It translates as CAWSGEFNNSPLHF.